A single sample is the source of the 3 T cell receptor beta chains below, sequenced in a study of radiation and T cells in renal cell carcinoma. Assay: immunoSEQ multiplex PCR; the TCRdb copy retains only in-frame clones and omits some. There are 130,000 or so clones in the sample; approximately 87% occur only once, and approximately 20% lies in the top ten. Time point noted: baseline pretreatment blood. Sample treatment: 15 Gy SBRT to primary tumor, nephrectomy 4 weeks later. Specimen: blood, collected from a patient whose treatment included radiotherapy and nephrectomy. These receptor sequences come from a woman between 50 and 59 years old with renal cell carcinoma.

The CDR3 coding sequence is TGTGCCAGCAGTTACTCGTATCTAGTAGACAATGAGCAGTTCTTC. This translates into CASSYSYLVDNEQFF. The V call is TRBV6-5, the J call TRBJ2-1; D uncertain. Trimming cost V 0 bases and J 5 bases, with 11 bases left between them. The CDR3 loop spans 15 amino acids. The germline V gene has CDR1 MNHEY and CDR2 SVGAGI.

V gene TRBV10-3 combines with J gene TRBJ1-1; perhaps TRBD1 as D (5 bases). V lost 6 bases to trimming and J lost 4 bases, with 12 bases between them. The germline V gene has CDR1 ENHRY and CDR2 SYGVKD. This CDR3 comprises 13 residues. CDR3 bases: TGTGCCATCAGAGCCGACAGAGCCACTGAAGCTTTCTTT. Amino acids: CAIRADRATEAFF.

The rearrangement joins TRBV25-1 to TRBJ1-6; D not resolved. CDR3 length: 14 residues. V was trimmed by 3 bases and J by 8 bases, leaving 11 bases between them. From germline, CDR1 is MGHDK and CDR2 SYGVNS. The DNA for the CDR3 is TGTGCCAGCAGTGAGTCGGGCAGATATTCACCCCTCCACTTT. This codes for CASSESGRYSPLHF.